The text below deals with one T cell receptor (beta chain). Its antigen is not known. Here immunoSEQ multiplex PCR was the method, and the copy in TCRdb shows in-frame clones only, minus some. The profile covers about 350,000 clones, with approximately 90% appearing a single time and approximately 5% taken by the ten largest. The data are from a study of Ad26.COV2.S vaccination and SARS-CoV-2 variants. Across the study: Donor got 5x10^10 or 1x10^11 viral particles of Ad26.COV2.S. The study's findings and limits: Whether participants received vaccine or placebo, their non-spike TCR breadth was similar.

Treatment noted: around 19 received Ad26.COV2.S at low or high dose, single or two shots; about 5 received placebo; per-sample allocation not given. Sampling was done on day 63 after the first vaccine or placebo injection. Donation came from an adult in Boston who was aged 18-55 years. V was trimmed by 0 bases and J by 7 bases, leaving 0 bases between them. The CDR3 is made up of 10 amino acids. Germline CDR1 and CDR2: SGHDN and FVKESK. The chain recombines TRBV14 with TRBJ2-5; D gene uncertain. The TCR was taken from a person aged 18-60 years who received the Ad26.COV2.S COVID-19 vaccine or a placebo. The starting material was peripheral blood, obtained in a trial of Ad26.COV2.S vaccine versus placebo. The CDR3 sequence is CASSQETQYF. CDR3 nucleotide sequence: TGTGCCAGCAGCCAAGAGACCCAGTACTTC.